Shown below are 26 T cell receptor beta chains from a single sample sequenced in a study of blood T cell repertoires in COVID-19. TCRdb's table, derived via immunoSEQ multiplex PCR, lists solely in-frame clones and lacks some. The sample lists under 200,000 clones, around 80% occurring once. The sequenced material came from peripheral blood. The receptors here all came from a man aged 60 to 75 with acute or convalescent COVID-19.

The chain recombines TRBV3-1 (or the pseudogene TRBV3-2) with TRBJ1-5; 8 bases map to TRBD1. Trimming cost V 1 base and J 0 bases; bases outside gene matches: 8. The CDR3 has 18 amino acids. In germline, CDR1 is LGHDT, CDR2 YNNKEL (reference sequence). The CDR3 sequence is CASSQALQGGYSNQPQHF. Here the CDR3 DNA reads TGTGCCAGCAGCCAAGCCTTACAGGGGGGGTATAGCAATCAGCCCCAGCATTTT.

This clone was seen just once. The chain joins TRBV30 to TRBJ2-5; TRBD2 agrees at 10 bases. With V trimmed by 2 bases and J by 2 bases, 2 bases remained unmatched. The CDR3 extends over 14 amino acids. CDR1 is GTSNPN, CDR2 SVGIG, per germline (reference sequence). The CDR3 DNA follows: TGTGCCTGGAGTAGAGCGGGAGGGCAAGAGACCCAGTACTTC. Amino acid sequence: CAWSRAGGQETQYF.

This chain connects TRBV7-2 to TRBJ2-7; TRBD2 matches at 8 bases. The CDR3 loop spans 15 amino acids. J lost 2 bases, V lost 2 bases, and 5 bases had no gene match. CDR1 SGHTA and CDR2 FQGNSA come from the germline V gene. The CDR3 reads CASSLPAGVPYEQYF. The DNA for the CDR3 is TGTGCCAGCAGCTTACCAGCGGGGGTACCCTACGAGCAGTACTTC.

The rearrangement uses TRBV6-2 or TRBV6-3 and TRBJ1-2, with unresolved D. The V end was cut by 3 bases, the J end by 8 bases, with 16 bases between. Germline assignment: CDR1 MNHEY and CDR2 SVGEGT. The CDR3 spans 14 residues. This CDR3 reads CASSYLAVTKGYTF. The CDR3 DNA follows: TGTGCCAGCAGTTATTTGGCAGTAACTAAAGGCTACACCTTC.

The CDR3 is CASSIPDYGYTF. The CDR3 region has the DNA TGTGCCAGTAGTATTCCCGACTATGGCTACACCTTC. V usage is TRBV19 and J usage is TRBJ1-2; D is uncertain. Germline lookup yields CDR1 LNHDA and CDR2 SQIVND (reference sequence). The CDR3 consists of 12 residues. Trimming shortened V by 3 bases and J by 3 bases, and 5 bases separated the two germline ends.

The chain employs TRBV6-4 and TRBJ2-2; D remains unclear. The CDR3 consists of 13 residues. V was trimmed by 6 bases and J by 7 bases, leaving 12 bases between them. The germline V gene encodes CDR1 MRHNA and CDR2 SNTAGT. The CDR3 nucleotides are TGTGCCAGCAGCTTTCAGGCTGGCGGGGAGCTGTTTTTT. Translating gives CASSFQAGGELFF.

The rearrangement links TRBV12-5 to TRBJ2-7; 9 bases are a match to TRBD1. J lost 1 base, V lost 6 bases, and 4 bases had no gene match. The CDR3 extends over 14 amino acids. Per the germline V gene, CDR1 is LGHNT and CDR2 is FRNRAP. CDR3 loop: CASGRDRDSYEQYF. DNA of the CDR3: TGTGCTAGTGGGAGGGACAGGGATTCCTACGAGCAGTACTTC.

The V gene is TRBV9, the J gene TRBJ2-2; a possible D gene is TRBD1 (7 bases). The CDR3 runs 15 residues. Germline V gene lookup returns CDR1 SGDLS and CDR2 YYNGEE. V lost 1 base and J 10 bases, leaving 17 bases between the germline ends. The CDR3 region has the DNA TGTGCCAGCAGCGTATTGGGACAGCCGGGGGAGGAGCTGTTTTTT. It encodes CASSVLGQPGEELFF. Full variable domain (remainder filled in from reference TRBV9 and TRBJ2-2): DSGVTQTPKHLITATGQRVTLRCSPRSGDLSVYWYQQSLDQGLQFLIQYYNGEERAKGNILERFSAQQFPDLHSELNLSSLELGDSALYFCASSVLGQPGEELFFGEGSRLTVL.

The chain is built from TRBV7-2 and TRBJ1-3; tentatively, D is TRBD1 (5 bases). The CDR3 spans 14 residues. Looked up from germline, CDR1 is SGHTA and CDR2 is FQGNSA. Deletions cut 7 bases from V and 0 bases from J, with 10 bases between. This CDR3 reads CASKRGDSGNTIYF. CDR3 nucleotide sequence: TGTGCCAGCAAGCGGGGGGACTCTGGAAACACCATATATTTT.

The chain is built from TRBV20-1 and TRBJ2-5, with a tentative D call TRBD2 (6 bases). Trimming removed 3 bases from V and 1 base from J, with 12 bases in between. The germline V gene encodes CDR1 DFQATT and CDR2 SNEGSKA (reference sequence). This CDR3 is 14 amino acids long. The CDR3 loop reads CSASAGGTQETQYF. CDR3 DNA sequence: TGCAGTGCTAGTGCTGGGGGGACCCAAGAGACCCAGTACTTC.

The chain recombines TRBV11-2 with TRBJ2-5, with a possible D match to TRBD2 (5 bases). The V gene's germline CDR1 is SGHAT and CDR2 FQNNGV. With 4 bases removed from V and 5 bases from J, the gap between germline ends came to 17 bases. This CDR3 region has 15 residues. CDR3 coding DNA: TGTGCCAGCAGCTCAGGTTCCTCGGGCGGGGAGACCCAGTACTTC. Translating gives CASSSGSSGGETQYF.

The V and J genes are TRBV4-2 and TRBJ1-4, with 8 bases aligning to TRBD1. This CDR3 contains 16 residues. The germline gives CDR1 LGHNA, CDR2 YNFKEQ. The V and J ends lost 1 base and 10 bases, in that order; junction bases with no gene match: 11. The CDR3 loop is CASSQARGTGIGKLFF. CDR3 DNA sequence: TGTGCCAGCAGCCAAGCCCGGGGGACAGGCATCGGAAAACTGTTTTTT.

This clone was counted at least ten times. The chain couples TRBV11-3 to TRBJ2-2; a possible D gene is TRBD2 (6 bases). Germline lookup yields CDR1 SGHNT and CDR2 YENEEA. CDR3 size: 15 residues. The V and J ends lost 5 bases and 0 bases respectively, with 10 bases between them. The DNA for the CDR3 is TGTGCCAGCAGCCACGGGGGTCCGAACACCGGGGAGCTGTTTTTT. Amino acids: CASSHGGPNTGELFF. Drawing the rest from reference TRBV11-3 and TRBJ2-2, the complete variable domain is EAGVVQSPRYKIIEKKQPVAFWCNPISGHNTLYWYLQNLGQGPELLIRYENEEAVDDSQLPKDRFSAERLKGVDSTLKIQPAELGDSAVYLCASSHGGPNTGELFFGEGSRLTVL.

The CDR3 loop is CASSQGAAGGGTGELFF. The DNA of the CDR3 is TGCGCCAGCAGCCAAGGTGCAGCGGGCGGCGGCACCGGGGAGCTGTTTTTT. This chain joins TRBV4-1 and TRBJ2-2; D perhaps matches TRBD2 (6 bases). This CDR3 region has 17 residues. V lost 1 base to trimming and J lost 4 bases, with 16 bases between them. Germline CDR1 MGHRA, CDR2 YSYEKL.

The rearrangement joins TRBV12-5 to TRBJ2-2, with D maybe TRBD1 (6 bases). The CDR3 runs to 13 residues. V lost 8 bases and J 4 bases, leaving 11 bases between the germline ends. Looked up from germline, CDR1 is LGHNT and CDR2 is FRNRAP. CDR3 DNA: TGTGCTAGTCGGTCCAGGGGCACCGGGGAGCTGTTTTTT. As protein: CASRSRGTGELFF.

V usage is TRBV5-1 and J usage is TRBJ2-5; perhaps TRBD2 as D (6 bases). The CDR3 consists of 15 residues. Germline assignment: CDR1 SGHRS and CDR2 YFSETQ. The V and J ends lost 5 bases and 0 bases respectively, with 14 bases between them. CDR3 nucleotides: TGCGCCAGCAGTTTCCGAGCGGGCTACCAAGAGACCCAGTACTTC. Protein sequence: CASSFRAGYQETQYF.

The rearrangement joins TRBV7-8 to TRBJ2-7; D gene ambiguous. V was shortened by 3 bases and J by 4 bases, with 16 bases between the two germline ends. Per germline, CDR1 SGHVS and CDR2 FQNEAQ. This CDR3 has 15 amino acids. In DNA, the CDR3 is TGTGCCAGCAGCTTCACCGTAGACCCCAGGTACGAGCAGTACTTC. This translates into CASSFTVDPRYEQYF.

The rearrangement joins TRBV9 to TRBJ2-2, with a possible D match to TRBD1 (6 bases). The ends were cut back, 0 bases at V and 7 bases at J, with 13 bases in the middle. Germline V CDR1 and CDR2: SGDLS, YYNGEE. The CDR3 is made up of 15 amino acids. The DNA of the CDR3 is TGTGCCAGCAGCGTAGGTGACAGGTTCGGCGGGGAGCTGTTTTTT. It specifies CASSVGDRFGGELFF.

Only one count was recorded for this clone. The chain recombines TRBV15 with TRBJ1-4, with D possibly being TRBD1 (6 bases). V was pared by 0 bases and J by 3 bases, with 8 bases between. CDR3 length: 15 amino acids. CDR1 LNHNV and CDR2 YYDKDF come from the germline V gene (reference sequence). CDR3 residues: CATSRETGPNEKLFF. CDR3 DNA sequence: TGTGCCACCAGCAGAGAGACAGGACCTAATGAAAAACTGTTTTTT. Complete variable domain (other parts from reference TRBV15 and TRBJ1-4): DAMVIQNPRYQVTQFGKPVTLSCSQTLNHNVMYWYQQKSSQAPKLLFHYYDKDFNNEADTPDNFQSRRPNTSFCFLDIRSPGLGDTAMYLCATSRETGPNEKLFFGSGTQLSVL.

The rearrangement links TRBV27 to TRBJ2-1; D is perhaps TRBD2 (5 bases). CDR3 length: 15 residues. Per the germline V gene, CDR1 is MNHEY and CDR2 is SMNVEV (reference sequence). Trimming removed 2 bases from V and 6 bases from J, with 14 bases in between. In nucleotides, the CDR3 is TGTGCCAGCAGTTTAAGACTCCCGGCGGGCAATGAGCAGTTCTTC. Its protein product is CASSLRLPAGNEQFF.

This sequence joins TRBV7-3 and TRBJ1-1; TRBD1 is a possible D gene (6 bases). The CDR3 is 13 amino acids. Trimming cost V 4 bases and J 1 base, with 7 bases left between them. The germline CDR1 and CDR2 sequences are SGHTA and FQGTGA. CDR3 bases: TGTGCCAGCAGCTGGGACAAGAACACTGAAGCTTTCTTT. Protein sequence: CASSWDKNTEAFF. The full variable domain, in which reference TRBV7-3 and TRBJ1-1 provide the parts outside the CDR3, is GAGVSQTPSNKVTEKGKYVELRCDPISGHTALYWYRQSLGQGPEFLIYFQGTGAADDSGLPNDRFFAVRPEGSVSTLKIQRTERGDSAVYLCASSWDKNTEAFFGQGTRLTVV.

This clone is a singleton in its sample. The chain joins TRBV7-2 to TRBJ1-4; TRBD1 aligns across 7 bases. With V trimmed by 1 base and J by 7 bases, 6 bases remained unmatched. The CDR3 spans 15 residues. Germline CDR1 SGHTA, CDR2 FQGNSA. CDR3 DNA: TGTGCCAGCAGCTTAGGCTCAAGGGGGCGTGAAAAACTGTTTTTT. Protein sequence: CASSLGSRGREKLFF.

The genes are TRBV2 and TRBJ1-6, with TRBD1 as a possible D gene (6 bases). The germline V and J ends were trimmed by 7 bases and 8 bases, with 15 bases remaining between them. Germline V CDR1 and CDR2: SNHLY, FYNNEI. This CDR3 has 14 residues. This CDR3 reads CASIQQGGDSPLHF. In nucleotides, the CDR3 is TGTGCCAGCATACAACAGGGAGGGGATTCACCCCTCCACTTT.

This clone was recorded a few times. The CDR3 reads CASSPPTGVAFF. The CDR3 DNA follows: TGTGCCAGCAGTCCCCCCACAGGGGTAGCTTTCTTT. The chain combines TRBV12-3 or TRBV12-4 with TRBJ1-1; TRBD1 matches at 7 bases. With V trimmed by 5 bases and J by 10 bases, 7 bases remained unmatched. The CDR3 is 12 amino acids.

The genes are TRBV24-1 and TRBJ2-2; TRBD2 matches at 7 bases. The CDR3 covers 15 residues. Trimming took 6 bases from V and 1 from J; bases not matched to a gene: 4. Germline-derived CDR1 and CDR2 are KGHDR and SFDVKD. Written as DNA, the CDR3 is TGTGCCACCAGTTTGGCTAGCGGGAACACCGGGGAGCTGTTTTTT. Its translation is CATSLASGNTGELFF.

The chain has TRBV29-1 and TRBJ1-4; no definite D call. This CDR3 is 12 amino acids long. Germline loops: CDR1 SQVTM, CDR2 ANQGSEA. V was cut by 5 bases and J by 8 bases, with 12 bases left in between. CDR3 DNA sequence: TGCAGCGTTCCGGACGGGAACGAAAAACTGTTTTTT. This codes for CSVPDGNEKLFF.